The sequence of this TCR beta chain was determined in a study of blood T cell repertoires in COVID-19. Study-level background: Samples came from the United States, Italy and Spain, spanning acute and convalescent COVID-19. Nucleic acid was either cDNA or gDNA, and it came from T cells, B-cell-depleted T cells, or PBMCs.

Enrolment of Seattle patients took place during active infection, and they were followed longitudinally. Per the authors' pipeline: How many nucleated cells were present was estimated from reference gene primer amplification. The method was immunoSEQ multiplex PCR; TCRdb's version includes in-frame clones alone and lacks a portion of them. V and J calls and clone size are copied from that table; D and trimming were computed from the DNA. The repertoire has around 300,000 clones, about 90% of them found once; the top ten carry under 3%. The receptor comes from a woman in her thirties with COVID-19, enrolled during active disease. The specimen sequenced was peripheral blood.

DNA for the CDR3: TGTGCCAGCAGCGTAGGTCCCTTCTCTGGGGCCAACGTCCTGACTTTC. Its translation is CASSVGPFSGANVLTF. This chain uses TRBV9 with TRBJ2-6; no reliable D call. V was trimmed by 0 bases and J by 0 bases, leaving 7 bases between them. The CDR3 contains 16 residues. Germline assignment: CDR1 SGDLS and CDR2 YYNGEE.